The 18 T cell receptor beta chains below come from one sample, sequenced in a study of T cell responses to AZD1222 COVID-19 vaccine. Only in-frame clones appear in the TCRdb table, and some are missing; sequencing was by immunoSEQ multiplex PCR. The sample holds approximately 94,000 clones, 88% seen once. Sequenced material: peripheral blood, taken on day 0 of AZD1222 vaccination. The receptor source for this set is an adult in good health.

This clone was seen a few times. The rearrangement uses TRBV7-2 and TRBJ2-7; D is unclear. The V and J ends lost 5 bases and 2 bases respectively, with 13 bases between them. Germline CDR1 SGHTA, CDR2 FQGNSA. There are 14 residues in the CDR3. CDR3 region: CASSRPGGPYEQYF. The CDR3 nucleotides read TGTGCCAGCAGCCGTCCAGGTGGACCCTACGAGCAGTACTTC.

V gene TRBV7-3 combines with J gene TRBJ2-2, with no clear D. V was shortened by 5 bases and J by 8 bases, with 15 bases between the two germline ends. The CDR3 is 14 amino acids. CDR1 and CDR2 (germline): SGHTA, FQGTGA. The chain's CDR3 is CASSPRSVEGELFF. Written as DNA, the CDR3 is TGTGCCAGCAGCCCCAGGAGTGTGGAAGGGGAGCTGTTTTTT. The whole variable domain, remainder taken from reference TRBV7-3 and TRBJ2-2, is GAGVSQTPSNKVTEKGKYVELRCDPISGHTALYWYRQSLGQGPEFLIYFQGTGAADDSGLPNDRFFAVRPEGSVSTLKIQRTERGDSAVYLCASSPRSVEGELFFGEGSRLTVL.

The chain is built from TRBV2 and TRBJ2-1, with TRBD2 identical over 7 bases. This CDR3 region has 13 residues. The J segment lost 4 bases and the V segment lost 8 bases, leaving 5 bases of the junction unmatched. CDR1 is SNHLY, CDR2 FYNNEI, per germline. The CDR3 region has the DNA TGTGCCAGCCGGGAGGTTCCTTACAATGAGCAGTTCTTC. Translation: CASREVPYNEQFF.

The CDR3 nucleotides are TGTGCCAGCAGCCAAGGAGCAGGCCCCTTAAACACCATATATTTT. Translated: CASSQGAGPLNTIYF. The chain is built from TRBV3-1 (or the pseudogene TRBV3-2) and TRBJ1-3; the D is unclear. Germline V gene data show CDR1 as LGHDT and CDR2 as YNNKEL (reference sequence). The length of the CDR3 is 15 residues. Trimming stripped 1 base from V and 6 bases from J, with 13 bases between.

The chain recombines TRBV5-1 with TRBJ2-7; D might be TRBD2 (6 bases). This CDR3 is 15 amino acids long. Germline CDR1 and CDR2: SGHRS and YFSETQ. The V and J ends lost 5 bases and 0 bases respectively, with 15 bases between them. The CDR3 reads CASRHGTSSSYEQYF. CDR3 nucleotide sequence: TGCGCCAGCAGACACGGGACTTCGAGCTCCTACGAGCAGTACTTC.

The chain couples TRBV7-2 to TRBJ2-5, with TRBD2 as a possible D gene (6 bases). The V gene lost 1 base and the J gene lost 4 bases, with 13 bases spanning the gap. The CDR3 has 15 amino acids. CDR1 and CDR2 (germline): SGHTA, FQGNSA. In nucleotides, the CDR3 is TGTGCCAGCAGCTTAGTTCGGGGGATGGGAGAGACCCAGTACTTC. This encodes CASSLVRGMGETQYF.

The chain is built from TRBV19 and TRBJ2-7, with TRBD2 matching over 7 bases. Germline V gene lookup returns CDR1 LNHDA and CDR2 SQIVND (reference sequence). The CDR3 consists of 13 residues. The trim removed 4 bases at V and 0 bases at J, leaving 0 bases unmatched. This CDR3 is CASSSGSSYEQYF. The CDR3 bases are TGTGCCAGTAGTAGCGGGAGCTCCTACGAGCAGTACTTC.

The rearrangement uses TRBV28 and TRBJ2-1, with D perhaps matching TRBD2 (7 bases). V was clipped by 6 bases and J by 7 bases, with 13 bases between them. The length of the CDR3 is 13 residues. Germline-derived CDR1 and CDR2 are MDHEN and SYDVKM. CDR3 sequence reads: CASRQGGANEQFF. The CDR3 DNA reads TGTGCCAGCAGACAAGGGGGGGCGAATGAGCAGTTCTTC.

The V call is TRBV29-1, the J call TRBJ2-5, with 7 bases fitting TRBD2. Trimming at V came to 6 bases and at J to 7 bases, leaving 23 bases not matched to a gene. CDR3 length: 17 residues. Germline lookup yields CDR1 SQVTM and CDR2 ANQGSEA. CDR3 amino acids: CSVRLRSSGDPGGTQYF. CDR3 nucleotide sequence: TGCAGCGTCCGACTGCGGTCTAGCGGAGATCCGGGGGGGACCCAGTACTTC.

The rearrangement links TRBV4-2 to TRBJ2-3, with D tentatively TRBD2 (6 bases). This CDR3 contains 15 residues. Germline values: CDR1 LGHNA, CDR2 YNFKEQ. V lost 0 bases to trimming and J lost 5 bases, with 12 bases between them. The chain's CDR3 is CASSQERLALDTQYF. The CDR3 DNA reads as TGTGCCAGCAGCCAAGAAAGGCTAGCGTTAGATACGCAGTATTTT.

Written as DNA, the CDR3 is TGCGCCAGCAGCCAGGACCTGGGGGGACGGGGGGCTAACGAGCAGTACTTC. Residues: CASSQDLGGRGANEQYF. V and J are TRBV4-3 and TRBJ2-7, with D possibly matching TRBD2 (7 bases). The CDR3 is 17 residues long. The germline V gene has CDR1 LGHNA and CDR2 YSLEER. V was cut by 3 bases and J by 5 bases, with 23 bases left in between.

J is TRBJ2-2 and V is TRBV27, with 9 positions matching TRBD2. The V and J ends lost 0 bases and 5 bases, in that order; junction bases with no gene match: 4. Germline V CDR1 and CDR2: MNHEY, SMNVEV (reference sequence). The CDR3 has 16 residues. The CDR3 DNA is TGTGCCAGCAGTTTATCGAGTAGCGGGAGAACCGGGGAGCTGTTTTTT. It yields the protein CASSLSSSGRTGELFF.

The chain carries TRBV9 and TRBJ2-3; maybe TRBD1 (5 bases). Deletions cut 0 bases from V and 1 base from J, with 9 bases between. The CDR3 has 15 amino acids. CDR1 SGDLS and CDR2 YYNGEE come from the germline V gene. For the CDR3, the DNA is TGTGCCAGCAGCGTAGTGGGGCAGCGCACAGATACGCAGTATTTT. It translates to CASSVVGQRTDTQYF.

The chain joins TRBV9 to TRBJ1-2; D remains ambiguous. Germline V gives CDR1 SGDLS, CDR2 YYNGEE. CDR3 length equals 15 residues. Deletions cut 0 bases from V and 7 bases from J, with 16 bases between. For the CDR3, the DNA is TGTGCCAGCAGCGTAGAGGGAGTGGGTTTAGGTGGCTACACCTTC. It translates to CASSVEGVGLGGYTF.

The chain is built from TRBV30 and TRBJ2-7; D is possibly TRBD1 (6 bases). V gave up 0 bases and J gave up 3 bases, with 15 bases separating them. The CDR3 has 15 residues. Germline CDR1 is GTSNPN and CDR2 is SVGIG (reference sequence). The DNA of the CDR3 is TGTGCCTGGAGTGTACAGGGCGGTATCTTCTACGAGCAGTACTTC. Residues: CAWSVQGGIFYEQYF.

The CDR3 nucleotides are TGTGCCAGCAGTTCCCCCGTGAACACTGAAGCTTTCTTT. It specifies CASSSPVNTEAFF. J is TRBJ1-1 and V is TRBV27; no reliable D call. Germline V CDR1 and CDR2: MNHEY, SMNVEV (reference sequence). V was trimmed by 4 bases and J by 0 bases, leaving 6 bases between them. The CDR3 runs to 13 residues.

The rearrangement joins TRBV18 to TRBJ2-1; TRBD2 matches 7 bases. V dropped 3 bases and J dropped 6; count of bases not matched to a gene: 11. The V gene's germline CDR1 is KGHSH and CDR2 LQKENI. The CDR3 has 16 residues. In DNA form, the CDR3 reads TGTGCCAGCTCACCGGGGTTCAGCGGGACCCTCAATGAGCAGTTCTTC. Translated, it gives CASSPGFSGTLNEQFF.

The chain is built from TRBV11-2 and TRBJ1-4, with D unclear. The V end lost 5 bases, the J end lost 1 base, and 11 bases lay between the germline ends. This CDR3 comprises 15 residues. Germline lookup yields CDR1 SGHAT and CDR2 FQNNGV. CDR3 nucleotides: TGTGCCAGCAGCCCGTACGCGGGAACTAATGAAAAACTGTTTTTT. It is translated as CASSPYAGTNEKLFF.